This T cell receptor (beta chain) stems from a study of T cell responses to AZD1222 COVID-19 vaccine. A word on this clone: Its target is not known.

General observations from the study: Compared with day 0, the breadth and depth of the Spike-specific TCR repertoire rose significantly after two doses of AZD1222.

Profiled with immunoSEQ multiplex PCR; TCRdb holds only in-frame clones, not every one. The table lists some 140,000 clones, 70% to 90% of them singletons. This clonotype was sampled from an adult who received the AZD1222 COVID-19 vaccine. The sample here was peripheral blood, taken 28 days after the second AZD1222 dose.

The CDR3 bases are TGTGCCAGCAGTGAATATAACACTGAAGCTTTCTTT. Translation: CASSEYNTEAFF. The gene calls are TRBV25-1 and TRBJ1-1, with no clear D. This CDR3 is 12 amino acids long. Germline V gene lookup returns CDR1 MGHDK and CDR2 SYGVNS. Trimming removed 0 bases at V and 2 bases at J, with 1 base between.